This TCR beta chain was retrieved from a study of T-cell reconstitution after alpha-beta-depleted transplantation in children. V was clipped by 6 bases and J by 6 bases, with 18 bases between them. CDR3 length: 14 amino acids. Unique molecular identifiers featured in how the TCRbeta library was prepared. TCRdb re-called the PCR reads through MiXCR, storing one row per CDR3 protein. Seen here are roughly 790,000 distinct CDR3 sequences, approximately 15% observed once, and the top ten hold around 5%. As to this clonotype: As yet, its antigen is unknown.

Whole-study findings and limits: Once a year had passed after transplant, T-cell counts and diversity came mostly from newly produced T cells. In some patients, recipient T cells and intrathymic progenitors surviving conditioning explained high day-60 diversity. About two months after transplant, alpha-beta T cells reportedly came from several hundred expanded graft clones.

J is TRBJ2-7 and V is TRBV12-3 or TRBV12-4; unclear D gene. Sequences were derived from PBMCs, mostly from graft donor cells, sampled 360 days after TCRalphabeta/CD19-depleted stem cell transplant. The sequence came from a male patient aged 10 to 17 who had a stem cell transplant for acute lymphoblastic leukemia, so the T cells may come from the graft donor. CDR3 loop: CASSPLWKRAEQYF. CDR3 nucleotide sequence: TGTGCCAGCAGCCCGTTATGGAAGCGCGCCGAGCAGTACTTC.